A selection of T cell receptor beta chains follows, all from one sample in a study of blood T cell repertoires in COVID-19. Produced via immunoSEQ multiplex PCR; TCRdb's table is partial and in-frame only. This repertoire shows roughly 66,000 clones, more than 90% found once; its top ten account for under 15%. The sample consisted of peripheral blood. These receptors were collected from a human donor with active COVID-19. The donor label of this sample is uncertain. Each CDR3 is given with its conserved first and last residue. A D gene is named only where the DNA matches it firmly. For some rows the clone size is stated as once, few or many, or as a class when expanded; others skip it.

J gene	V gene	D gene	clone size	CDR3 protein	CDR3 DNA
TRBJ2-3	TRBV5-4	TRBD2	NA	CASSRSGSGPDTQYF	TGTGCCAGCAGCCGTAGCGGGAGCGGCCCAGATACGCAGTATTTT
TRBJ2-1	TRBV9	TRBD2	NA	CASTRGLGSYNEQFF	TGTGCCAGCACCCGGGGACTAGGATCCTACAATGAGCAGTTCTTC
TRBJ2-2	TRBV9	TRBD1	NA	CASSVTARTGNTGELFF	TGTGCCAGCAGCGTAACCGCCCGGACAGGGAACACCGGGGAGCTGTTTTTT
TRBJ1-1	TRBV28	NA	NA	CASSLVSEAFF	TGTGCCAGCAGTTTAGTATCTGAAGCTTTCTTT
TRBJ1-2	TRBV24-1	TRBD1	NA	CATSDTGTVNGYTF	TGTGCCACCAGTGATACCGGGACAGTCAATGGCTACACCTTC
TRBJ1-4	TRBV27	TRBD1	NA	CASRGQGHEKLFF	TGTGCCAGCAGGGGACAGGGGCATGAAAAACTGTTTTTT
TRBJ1-3	TRBV2	NA	few	CASIFSFDRISGNTIYF	TGTGCCAGCATTTTCTCTTTCGACAGGATCTCTGGAAACACCATATATTTT
TRBJ2-1	TRBV15	NA	NA	CATSREERNNEQFF	TGTGCCACCAGCAGAGAGGAGCGGAACAATGAGCAGTTCTTC
TRBJ1-5	TRBV7-2	TRBD1	NA	CASSTGTVPTGPQHF	TGTGCCAGCAGTACCGGGACAGTCCCCACTGGGCCCCAGCATTTT
TRBJ1-1	TRBV9	NA	NA	CASSVGLPRGGTEAFF	TGTGCCAGCAGCGTAGGTTTACCGCGGGGCGGCACTGAAGCTTTCTTT
TRBJ1-2	TRBV28	NA	NA	CASSSAGQGDYGYTF	TGTGCCAGCAGTTCGGCCGGTCAAGGGGACTATGGCTACACCTTC
TRBJ1-5	TRBV3-1/TRBV3-2	NA	once	CASSHTNNGQPQHF	TGTGCCAGCAGCCACACAAATAATGGCCAGCCCCAGCATTTT
TRBJ2-7	TRBV7-3	NA	NA	CASSLSGDGFYEQYF	TGTGCCAGCAGCTTATCGGGAGACGGATTCTACGAGCAGTACTTC
TRBJ1-1	TRBV7-6	NA	NA	CASSRGGGYDTEAFF	TGTGCCAGCAGCCGTGGGGGGGGATACGACACTGAAGCTTTCTTT
TRBJ2-1	TRBV10-1	NA	NA	CASKAGFTGEQFF	TGCGCCAGCAAGGCGGGTTTTACGGGGGAGCAGTTCTTC
TRBJ2-1	TRBV9	TRBD2	NA	CASSPRLAGAYNEQFF	TGTGCCAGCAGCCCCAGACTAGCGGGAGCCTACAATGAGCAGTTCTTC
TRBJ1-1	TRBV3-1/TRBV3-2	NA	NA	CASSAHSPGAEAFF	TGTGCCAGCAGCGCCCATTCTCCCGGGGCTGAAGCTTTCTTT
TRBJ2-7	TRBV9	TRBD2	NA	CASSLRGGEQYF	TGTGCCAGCAGCCTCCGGGGGGGCGAGCAGTACTTC
TRBJ2-7	TRBV9	NA	NA	CASSAGTRTYEQYF	TGTGCCAGCAGCGCCGGGACACGGACCTACGAGCAGTACTTC
TRBJ2-1	TRBV27	NA	NA	CASQRSSYNEQFF	TGTGCCAGCCAGCGGAGCTCCTACAATGAGCAGTTCTTC
TRBJ2-1	TRBV28	NA	NA	CASSLWVGQSFF	TGTGCCAGCAGTTTATGGGTCGGACAGTCGTTCTTC